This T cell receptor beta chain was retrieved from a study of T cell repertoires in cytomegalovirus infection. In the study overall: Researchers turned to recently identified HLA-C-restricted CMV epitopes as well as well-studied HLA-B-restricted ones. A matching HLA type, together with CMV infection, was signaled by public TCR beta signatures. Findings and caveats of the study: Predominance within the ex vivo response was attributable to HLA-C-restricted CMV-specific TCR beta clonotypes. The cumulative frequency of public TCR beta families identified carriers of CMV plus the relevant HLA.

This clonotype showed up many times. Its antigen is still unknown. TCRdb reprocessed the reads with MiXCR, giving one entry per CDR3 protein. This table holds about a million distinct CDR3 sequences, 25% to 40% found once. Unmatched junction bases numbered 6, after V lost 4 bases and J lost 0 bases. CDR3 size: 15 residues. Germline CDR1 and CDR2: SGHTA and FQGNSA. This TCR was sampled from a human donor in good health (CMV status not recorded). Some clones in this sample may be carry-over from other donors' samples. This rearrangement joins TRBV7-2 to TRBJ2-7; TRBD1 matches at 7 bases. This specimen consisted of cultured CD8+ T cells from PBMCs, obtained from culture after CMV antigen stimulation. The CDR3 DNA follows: TGTGCCAGCAGCTCCTGGGACAGCCACTCCTACGAGCAGTACGTC. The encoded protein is CASSSWDSHSYEQYV.